Shown below are 21 T cell receptor beta chains from a single sample sequenced in a study of cytomegalovirus exposure and HLA in healthy donors. The PCR contained 60 Vbeta and 13 Jbeta primers. Method: immunoSEQ multiplex PCR; TCRdb's copy keeps in-frame clones and lacks some. The sample yields around 240,000 clones, 82% seen once. Sequences were obtained from PBMCs. The source of these receptors is a middle-aged woman in good health and CMV-seropositive.

The count of this clone is one. The chain carries TRBV7-3 and TRBJ2-7, with D perhaps matching TRBD2 (6 bases). V lost 5 bases and J 4 bases, leaving 15 bases between the germline ends. Germline-derived CDR1 and CDR2 are SGHTA and FQGTGA. The CDR3 totals 14 residues. This CDR3 is CASSPGGRLYEQYF. CDR3 coding DNA: TGTGCCAGCAGCCCCGGTGGGAGGCTGTACGAGCAGTACTTC.

The gene calls are TRBV10-2 and TRBJ2-7; 12 bases fit TRBD2. This CDR3 has 16 residues. The trim removed 6 bases at V and 3 bases at J, leaving 9 bases unmatched. Germline V gene data show CDR1 as WSHSY and CDR2 as SAAADI. The CDR3 here is CASRRPSGREYYEQYF. The CDR3 coding sequence is TGCGCCAGCAGAAGACCTAGCGGGAGGGAATACTACGAGCAGTACTTC.

The rearrangement joins TRBV6-5 to TRBJ2-3; a weak D match, TRBD1 (5 bases). CDR3 length equals 15 residues. V was clipped by 5 bases and J by 6 bases, with 18 bases between them. The germline gives CDR1 MNHEY, CDR2 SVGAGI. DNA for the CDR3: TGTGCCAGCAGTCCCCAGGGTCAACAGAGGGATACGCAGTATTTT. Its protein is CASSPQGQQRDTQYF.

This clone occurred a few times. CDR3 in amino acids: CASRRTSSGDTQYF. The CDR3 DNA reads as TGTGCCAGCAGACGGACTAGCAGTGGAGATACGCAGTATTTT. The chain joins TRBV2 to TRBJ2-3, with TRBD2 matching 8 bases. J gave up 5 bases and V 6 bases, and 7 bases lay outside the gene matches. CDR1 SNHLY and CDR2 FYNNEI come from the germline V gene. This CDR3 has 14 residues. Using reference TRBV2 and TRBJ2-3 for the parts outside the CDR3, the full variable domain is EPEVTQTPSHQVTQMGQEVILRCVPISNHLYFYWYRQILGQKVEFLVSFYNNEISEKSEIFDDQFSVERPDGSNFTLKIRSTKLEDSAMYFCASRRTSSGDTQYFGPGTRLTVL.

This CDR3 reads CASSLDRGPYNEQFF. The CDR3 coding sequence is TGTGCCAGCAGCTTGGACAGGGGACCCTACAATGAGCAGTTCTTC. V gene TRBV5-4 combines with J gene TRBJ2-1; TRBD1 matches at 7 bases. Unmatched junction bases numbered 2, after V lost 0 bases and J lost 2 bases. Looked up from germline, CDR1 is SGHNT and CDR2 is YYREEE (reference sequence). CDR3 length: 15 residues.

This chain uses TRBV6-6 with TRBJ2-3; possible D gene TRBD1, 6 bases. Germline CDR1 MNHNY, CDR2 SVGAGI (reference sequence). The CDR3 consists of 15 residues. Trimming shortened V by 0 bases and J by 5 bases, and 12 bases separated the two germline ends. The CDR3 nucleotides are TGTGCCAGCAGTTACTCGCGCCAGGGACAAGATACGCAGTATTTT. Its translation is CASSYSRQGQDTQYF.

The CDR3 region is CASRKTGNYEQYF. Here the CDR3 DNA reads TGTGCCAGCAGGAAGACAGGGAACTACGAGCAGTACTTC. This sequence joins TRBV6-5 and TRBJ2-7; TRBD1 matches 7 bases. Germline values: CDR1 MNHEY, CDR2 SVGAGI. V shed 6 bases, J shed 3 bases, and the junction held 5 bases outside the gene matches. This CDR3 is 13 amino acids long.

This chain joins TRBV5-8 and TRBJ1-2, with D maybe TRBD1 (6 bases). This CDR3 spans 12 amino acids. Germline V gene data show CDR1 as SGHTS and CDR2 as YDEGEE. V lost 4 bases and J lost 8, with 12 bases in between. The CDR3 loop is CASSIQGKGYTF. The CDR3 DNA reads TGTGCCAGCAGCATCCAGGGGAAGGGCTACACCTTC.

This clone was recorded a few times. V and J are TRBV30 and TRBJ2-7, with D perhaps TRBD2 (5 bases). Trimming pared 0 bases from V and 3 bases from J, leaving 30 bases between. CDR3 size: 20 residues. Germline V gene sequence: CDR1 GTSNPN, CDR2 SVGIG (reference sequence). CDR3: CAWSVRGRTWAGIRGYEQYF. In DNA form, the CDR3 reads TGTGCCTGGAGTGTACGCGGCAGGACTTGGGCTGGGATTCGAGGCTACGAGCAGTACTTC.

The chain combines TRBV28 with TRBJ2-7; possibly TRBD1 for D (5 bases). Germline-derived CDR1 and CDR2 are MDHEN and SYDVKM. This CDR3 is built from 17 residues. V was trimmed by 6 bases and J by 0 bases, leaving 21 bases between them. As DNA, the CDR3 is TGTGCCAGCAGCGGTCAAACTACAGGTCTAACCTCCTACGAGCAGTACTTC. It specifies CASSGQTTGLTSYEQYF.

The chain couples TRBV30 to TRBJ1-5, with a tentative D call TRBD1 (5 bases). Trimming took 3 bases from V and 4 from J, leaving 10 bases between them. This CDR3 has 13 residues. Germline lookup yields CDR1 GTSNPN and CDR2 SVGIG (reference sequence). The CDR3 here is CAWSRDFNQPQHF. CDR3 nucleotide sequence: TGTGCCTGGAGCCGGGACTTTAATCAGCCCCAGCATTTT.

DNA for the CDR3: TGTGCCAGCAGCTTCACAGGGCCTGGGGCCAACGTCCTGACTTTC. Translating it yields CASSFTGPGANVLTF. The chain links TRBV7-2 to TRBJ2-6; D perhaps matches TRBD1 (6 bases). This CDR3 has 15 amino acids. Germline assignment: CDR1 SGHTA and CDR2 FQGNSA. V was shortened by 3 bases and J by 2 bases, with 8 bases between the two germline ends.

The gene calls are TRBV5-1 and TRBJ1-3; no clear D. Germline lookup yields CDR1 SGHRS and CDR2 YFSETQ. This CDR3 comprises 17 residues. The germline V and J ends were trimmed by 3 bases and 0 bases, with 16 bases remaining between them. The CDR3 loop reads CASSSTRPGFSGNTIYF. In DNA form, the CDR3 reads TGCGCCAGCAGCTCCACTCGGCCGGGGTTCTCTGGAAACACCATATATTTT.

The chain links TRBV11-2 to TRBJ2-3, with D possibly being TRBD2 (5 bases). Germline V gives CDR1 SGHAT, CDR2 FQNNGV. The length of the CDR3 is 12 residues. With 5 bases removed from V and 6 bases from J, the gap between germline ends came to 9 bases. CDR3 region: CASSPRGDTQYF. The DNA of the CDR3 is TGTGCCAGCAGCCCGAGAGGGGATACGCAGTATTTT.

CDR3 sequence reads: CASSPHPRVSYNEQFF. CDR3 in DNA: TGTGCCAGCAGCCCACATCCGCGGGTATCGTACAATGAGCAGTTCTTC. The V call is TRBV7-9, the J call TRBJ2-1, with D maybe TRBD2 (5 bases). The CDR3 runs to 16 residues. The V and J ends lost 5 bases and 4 bases respectively, with 18 bases between them. In germline, CDR1 is SEHNR, CDR2 FQNEAQ (reference sequence). Looking up the rest from reference TRBV7-9 and TRBJ2-1 gives the full variable domain: DTGVSQNPRHKITKRGQNVTFRCDPISEHNRLYWYRQTLGQGPEFLTYFQNEAQLEKSRLLSDRFSAERPKGSFSTLEIQRTEQGDSAMYLCASSPHPRVSYNEQFFGPGTRLTVL.

This chain uses TRBV15 with TRBJ2-2, with 8 bases matching TRBD2. The ends lost 8 bases at V and 2 bases at J; junction bases unmatched: 4. CDR3 size: 14 residues. Germline CDR1 reads LNHNV; CDR2 reads YYDKDF (reference sequence). The chain's CDR3 is CATRGGRNTGELFF. For the CDR3, the DNA is TGTGCCACCCGGGGGGGGAGAAACACCGGGGAGCTGTTTTTT.

This chain joins TRBV6-1 and TRBJ1-1, with TRBD1 identical over 8 bases. CDR3 size: 16 residues. V was pared by 2 bases and J by 4 bases, with 9 bases of the junction left unmatched. Germline CDR1 MNHNS, CDR2 SASEGT. The CDR3, as DNA: TGTGCCAGCAGTGAATCTGCCCGACAGGGGAGCACTGAAGCTTTCTTT. Translating it yields CASSESARQGSTEAFF.

V usage is TRBV28 and J usage is TRBJ1-2; tentative D call: TRBD1 (5 bases). Germline CDR1 reads MDHEN; CDR2 reads SYDVKM. The CDR3 has 13 amino acids. V lost 2 bases to trimming and J lost 3 bases, with 7 bases between them. DNA for the CDR3: TGTGCCAGCAGTTTAGACAGTTACTATGGCTACACCTTC. Translation gives CASSLDSYYGYTF.

The rearrangement links TRBV7-8 to TRBJ1-1, with 7 bases identical to TRBD1. Germline V gene data show CDR1 as SGHVS and CDR2 as FQNEAQ. The CDR3 extends over 14 amino acids. The V and J ends lost 3 bases and 3 bases, in that order; junction bases with no gene match: 4. The CDR3 DNA sequence: TGTGCCAGCAGCTTCCCCACAGGGGACACTGAAGCTTTCTTT. This sequence encodes CASSFPTGDTEAFF.

As concerns this clone: The same CDR3 can be traced to other DNA sequences in this sample. The rearrangement uses TRBV5-1 and TRBJ2-6; no reliable D call. Trimming pared 0 bases from V and 1 base from J, leaving 5 bases between. The CDR3 covers 15 residues. Germline V gives CDR1 SGHRS, CDR2 YFSETQ. The CDR3 sequence: CASSLGGSGANVLTF. The CDR3 nucleotides are TGCGCCAGCAGCTTGGGAGGTTCTGGGGCCAACGTCCTGACTTTC.

This chain joins TRBV7-2 and TRBJ2-3, with D perhaps TRBD2 (6 bases). The CDR3 is 15 amino acids. Trimming shortened V by 6 bases and J by 9 bases, and 22 bases separated the two germline ends. CDR1 SGHTA and CDR2 FQGNSA come from the germline V gene. The DNA of the CDR3 is TGTGCCAGCAGTTTTTCCCCGACTAGTCAGAGCACGCAGTATTTT. Translated, it gives CASSFSPTSQSTQYF.